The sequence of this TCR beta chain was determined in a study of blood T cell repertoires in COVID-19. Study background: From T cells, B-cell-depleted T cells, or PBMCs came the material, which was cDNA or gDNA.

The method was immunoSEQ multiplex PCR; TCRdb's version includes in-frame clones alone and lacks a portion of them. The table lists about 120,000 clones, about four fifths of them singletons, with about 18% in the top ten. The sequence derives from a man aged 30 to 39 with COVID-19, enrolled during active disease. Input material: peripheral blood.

The CDR3 protein is CASSLRGSSAEAFF. CDR3 coding DNA: TGTGCCAGCAGCTTAAGGGGTTCGTCCGCTGAAGCTTTCTTT. J is TRBJ1-1 and V is TRBV13, with D possibly being TRBD1 (5 bases). Trimming took 2 bases from V and 6 from J, leaving 13 bases between them. CDR3 length: 14 residues. The V gene's germline CDR1 is PRHDT and CDR2 FYEKMQ (reference sequence).